The rows below give T cell receptor beta chains drawn from one sample of a study of blood T cells in healthy people across ages. TCRdb reprocessed the 5' RACE reads via MiXCR and lists one record per CDR3 protein. Among roughly 1,500,000 distinct CDR3 sequences, 30% to 40% were seen once, and the ten largest hold roughly 10%. What was sequenced was blood. These receptors were obtained from a woman aged 25 to 45 in good health. The CDR3 runs from the conserved cysteine through the conserved F or W. The D gene is left open where the match is weak. Expanded clones get a size class; other rows say once, few or many, or leave the size out.

v_gene	abundance	j_gene	d_gene	len	CDR3aa	CDR3nt
TRBV20-1	few	TRBJ1-5	-	14	CSARGGSEGQPQHF	TGCAGTGCCCGCGGGGGGTCGGAAGGTCAGCCCCAGCATTTT
TRBV10-3	many	TRBJ2-7	-	15	CAISESGESLTEQYF	TGTGCCATCAGTGAGTCGGGAGAAAGCCTGACCGAGCAGTACTTC
TRBV7-9	-	TRBJ2-1	-	12	CASSGIRREQFF	TGTGCCAGCAGCGGGATTAGACGGGAGCAGTTCTTC
TRBV3-1	few	TRBJ2-1	TRBD2	17	CASSQDEERESYNEQFF	TGTGCCAGCAGCCAAGATGAGGAGCGGGAATCCTACAATGAGCAGTTCTTC
TRBV3-1	few	TRBJ1-5	-	15	CASSPNRGRNQPQHF	TGTGCCAGCAGCCCGAACCGAGGGCGCAATCAGCCCCAGCATTTT
TRBV25-1	few	TRBJ2-1	-	11	CASSAMGMQFF	TGTGCCAGCAGTGCCATGGGGATGCAGTTCTTC
TRBV2	-	TRBJ2-2	-	15	CASSEAIRAAGELFF	TGTGCCAGCAGTGAAGCGATCCGGGCTGCCGGGGAGCTGTTTTTT
TRBV6-5	few	TRBJ1-4	-	11	CATLQGKKLFF	TGTGCCACCCTCCAGGGCAAAAAACTGTTTTTT
TRBV4-1	-	TRBJ2-7	-	16	CASSQDRGESAWEQYF	TGCGCCAGCAGCCAAGATAGAGGGGAGAGTGCCTGGGAGCAGTACTTC
TRBV10-3	-	TRBJ1-2	-	12	CAVGEGRNGYTF	TGTGCCGTCGGCGAGGGAAGGAATGGCTACACCTTC
TRBV20-1	-	TRBJ2-4	-	15	CSAEVRERAKNIQYF	TGCAGTGCTGAGGTCAGGGAACGAGCCAAAAACATTCAGTACTTC
TRBV5-1	-	TRBJ2-3	-	12	CASSYRDQAQYF	TGCGCCAGCAGCTACCGGGACCAGGCGCAGTATTTT
TRBV12-3/TRBV12-4	few	TRBJ1-5	TRBD1	16	CASRIGTGNSNQPQHF	TGTGCCAGCAGGATTGGGACAGGGAATAGCAATCAGCCCCAGCATTTT
TRBV27	-	TRBJ2-7	-	16	CASSPSSGDPTLEQYF	TGTGCCAGCAGCCCGTCTTCCGGAGACCCAACCCTCGAGCAGTACTTC
TRBV20-1	few	TRBJ2-1	-	13	CSAISGSYNEQFF	TGCAGTGCTATAAGCGGTTCCTACAATGAGCAGTTCTTC
TRBV19	few	TRBJ2-1	-	16	CASTPSSASSYNEQFF	TGTGCCAGTACCCCCAGCTCGGCGAGCTCCTACAATGAGCAGTTCTTC
TRBV12-3/TRBV12-4	few	TRBJ2-7	TRBD2	15	CASSVVGTSGYEQYF	TGTGCCAGCAGTGTGGTAGGGACTAGCGGTTACGAGCAGTACTTC
TRBV29-1	many	TRBJ2-3	TRBD2	14	CSVGLAGRTDTQYF	TGCAGCGTCGGACTAGCGGGGCGCACAGATACGCAGTATTTT
TRBV29-1	few	TRBJ1-5	TRBD1	17	CSVESSGQKYSNQPQHF	TGCAGCGTTGAATCCTCGGGACAGAAATATAGCAATCAGCCCCAGCATTTT
TRBV5-1	few	TRBJ2-7	TRBD2	16	CASRTGLAGGPYEQYF	TGCGCCAGCAGGACGGGACTAGCGGGGGGGCCCTACGAGCAGTACTTC
TRBV7-6	-	TRBJ1-1	TRBD1	16	CACSLSGGALPTEAFF	TGTGCCTGCAGCTTATCAGGGGGCGCATTACCTACTGAGGCTTTCTTT
TRBV7-2	-	TRBJ2-1	TRBD2	15	CASSTPGLEYNEQFF	TGTGCCAGCAGCACTCCGGGACTAGAGTACAATGAGCAGTTCTTC
TRBV11-2	few	TRBJ2-1	-	11	CASSLLWEQFF	TGTGCCAGCAGCCTGTTATGGGAGCAGTTCTTC
TRBV12-3/TRBV12-4	few	TRBJ1-2	-	12	CASSARQDGYTF	TGTGCCAGCAGTGCTCGACAGGATGGCTACACCTTC
TRBV20-1	-	TRBJ2-5	TRBD2	16	CSARYFSGRHGETQYF	TGCAGTGCTAGATACTTTAGCGGGAGGCACGGTGAGACCCAGTACTTC
TRBV6-2/TRBV6-3	-	TRBJ2-7	-	15	CASRNLRGDYYEQYF	TGTGCCAGCAGGAACCTCAGGGGTGATTACTACGAGCAGTACTTC
TRBV12-3/TRBV12-4	many	TRBJ2-3	TRBD1	16	CASSSSGTGSRDTQYF	TGTGCCAGCAGTTCCTCCGGGACAGGGAGTAGAGATACGCAGTATTTT
TRBV7-2	few	TRBJ2-3	-	15	CASSFSYRSTDTQYF	TGTGCCAGCAGCTTTAGCTACCGGAGCACAGATACGCAGTATTTT
TRBV28	-	TRBJ1-5	-	16	CASQKGGAGHNQPQHF	TGTGCCAGCCAAAAAGGTGGGGCAGGTCATAATCAGCCCCAGCATTTT
TRBV20-1	-	TRBJ2-5	TRBD1	15	CSARPGQTFQETQYF	TGCAGTGCTAGGCCGGGACAGACGTTCCAAGAGACCCAGTACTTC
TRBV28	few	TRBJ1-4	TRBD1	16	CASTQQGMRRNEKLFF	TGTGCCAGCACCCAACAGGGGATGCGAAGGAATGAAAAACTGTTTTTT
TRBV7-3	-	TRBJ2-3	TRBD2	16	CASSTYTGRVTDTQYF	TGTGCCAGCAGCACTTATACCGGGAGGGTCACAGATACGCAGTATTTT
TRBV11-2	-	TRBJ2-1	TRBD2	15	CANSLGTRAHNGQFF	TGTGCCAACAGCCTAGGGACTAGGGCCCACAATGGGCAGTTCTTC
TRBV6-6	few	TRBJ2-1	TRBD2	15	CASSTLAGAFNEQFF	TGTGCCAGCAGTACCCTAGCGGGGGCTTTCAATGAGCAGTTCTTC
TRBV9	-	TRBJ2-3	-	16	CASSVDVGISTDTQYF	TGTGCCAGCAGCGTAGATGTCGGGATTAGCACAGATACGCAGTATTTT
TRBV6-1	many	TRBJ2-4	TRBD1	16	CASSEESDRAQNIQYF	TGTGCCAGCAGTGAAGAGTCGGACAGGGCTCAAAACATTCAGTACTTC
TRBV11-2	few	TRBJ2-3	TRBD2	16	CASSLVWGGKTDTQYF	TGTGCCAGCAGCTTAGTTTGGGGGGGGAAAACAGATACGCAGTATTTT
TRBV5-8	few	TRBJ1-4	-	19	CASSEYRVALGQTNEKLFF	TGTGCCAGCAGCGAATACAGGGTAGCCTTAGGGCAGACTAATGAAAAACTGTTTTTT
TRBV2	-	TRBJ2-5	-	13	CTIQQGIKGEQYF	TGTACCATCCAACAAGGGATTAAAGGGGAGCAGTACTTC
TRBV20-1	few	TRBJ2-1	-	15	CSGPGPLPRRNEQFF	TGCAGTGGCCCGGGTCCGCTTCCGAGGCGCAATGAGCAGTTCTTC
TRBV20-1	few	TRBJ2-5	TRBD2	14	CSARDLTSGGVEYF	TGCAGTGCTAGAGATCTGACTAGCGGGGGGGTTGAGTACTTC
TRBV2	-	TRBJ2-5	TRBD2	16	CASSDLLAGGRETQYF	TGTGCCAGCAGTGACCTCCTGGCGGGAGGCAGAGAGACCCAGTACTTC
TRBV28	-	TRBJ2-7	-	15	CASSLGPGAPFEQYF	TGTGCCAGCAGTTTAGGGCCAGGGGCCCCCTTCGAGCAGTACTTC
TRBV2	once	TRBJ1-2	-	13	CASSDVVGYGYTF	TGTGCCAGCAGTGATGTGGTAGGCTATGGCTACACCTTC
TRBV10-3	few	TRBJ2-1	TRBD2	13	CATSGSFNDEQFF	TGTGCCACTAGCGGGAGTTTTAACGATGAGCAGTTCTTC
TRBV28	-	TRBJ2-1	TRBD1	16	CASRQGRRSSYNEQFF	TGTGCCAGCAGACAGGGGCGCAGGAGCTCCTACAATGAGCAGTTCTTC